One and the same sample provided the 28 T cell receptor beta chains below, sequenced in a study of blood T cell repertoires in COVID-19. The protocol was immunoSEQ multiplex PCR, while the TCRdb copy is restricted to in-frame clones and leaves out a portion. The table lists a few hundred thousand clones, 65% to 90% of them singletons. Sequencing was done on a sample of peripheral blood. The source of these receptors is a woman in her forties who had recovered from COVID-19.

CDR3 residues: CASSQADAIPLSGPSSYNEQFF. The CDR3 nucleotides are TGTGCCAGCAGCCAAGCAGACGCGATACCCTTGAGCGGGCCTTCTTCCTACAATGAGCAGTTCTTC. The chain uses TRBV3-1 (or the pseudogene TRBV3-2) and TRBJ2-1; tentatively, D is TRBD2 (6 bases). The CDR3 has 22 residues. The ends were cut back, 1 base at V and 1 base at J, with 29 bases in the middle. Germline V CDR1 and CDR2: LGHDT, YNNKEL (reference sequence).

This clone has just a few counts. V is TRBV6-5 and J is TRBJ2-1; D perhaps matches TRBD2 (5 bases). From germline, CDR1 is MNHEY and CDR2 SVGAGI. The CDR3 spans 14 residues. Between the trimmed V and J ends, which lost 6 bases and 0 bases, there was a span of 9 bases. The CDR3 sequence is CASRSGSSYNEQFF. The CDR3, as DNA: TGTGCCAGCAGATCTGGGAGCTCCTACAATGAGCAGTTCTTC.

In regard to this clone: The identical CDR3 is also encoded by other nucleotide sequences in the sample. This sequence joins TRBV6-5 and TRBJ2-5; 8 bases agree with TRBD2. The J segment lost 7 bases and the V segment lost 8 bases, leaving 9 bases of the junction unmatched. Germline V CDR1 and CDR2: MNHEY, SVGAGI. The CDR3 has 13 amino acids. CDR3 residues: CASGPGGAGTQYF. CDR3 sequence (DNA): TGTGCCAGCGGGCCGGGGGGGGCGGGGACCCAGTACTTC.

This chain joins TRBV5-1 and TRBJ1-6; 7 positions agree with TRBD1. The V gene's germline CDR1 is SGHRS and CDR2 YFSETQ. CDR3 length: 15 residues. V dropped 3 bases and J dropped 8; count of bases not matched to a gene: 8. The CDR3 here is CASSSLTGNDSPLHF. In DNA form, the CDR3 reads TGCGCCAGCAGCTCCCTGACAGGGAACGATTCACCCCTCCACTTT.

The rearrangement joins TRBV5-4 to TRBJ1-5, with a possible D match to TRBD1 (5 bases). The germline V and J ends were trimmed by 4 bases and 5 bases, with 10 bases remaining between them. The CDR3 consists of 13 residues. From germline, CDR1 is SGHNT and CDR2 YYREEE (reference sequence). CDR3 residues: CASSQGHDQPQHF. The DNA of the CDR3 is TGTGCCAGCAGCCAGGGCCACGATCAGCCCCAGCATTTT.

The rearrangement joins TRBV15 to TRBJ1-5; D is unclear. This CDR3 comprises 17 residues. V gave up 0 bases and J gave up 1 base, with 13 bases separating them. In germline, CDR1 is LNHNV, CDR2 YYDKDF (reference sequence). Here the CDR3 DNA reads TGTGCCACCAGCAGAGATATGTGGCCAAACAGCAATCAGCCCCAGCATTTT. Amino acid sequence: CATSRDMWPNSNQPQHF.

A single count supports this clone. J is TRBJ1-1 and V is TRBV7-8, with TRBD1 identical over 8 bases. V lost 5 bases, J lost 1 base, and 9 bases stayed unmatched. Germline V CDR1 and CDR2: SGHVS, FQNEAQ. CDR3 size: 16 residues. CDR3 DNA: TGTGCCAGCAGCCGACACGCCGGGACAGGGAACACTGAAGCTTTCTTT. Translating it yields CASSRHAGTGNTEAFF.

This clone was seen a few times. Written as DNA, the CDR3 is TGTGCCAGCAGTAAAGGACACCCGAACACTGAAGCTTTCTTT. Translated, it gives CASSKGHPNTEAFF. V and J are TRBV2 and TRBJ1-1, with TRBD1 as a possible D gene (5 bases). Trimming stripped 5 bases from V and 1 base from J, with 11 bases between. The germline CDR1 and CDR2 sequences are SNHLY and FYNNEI. The CDR3 consists of 14 residues.

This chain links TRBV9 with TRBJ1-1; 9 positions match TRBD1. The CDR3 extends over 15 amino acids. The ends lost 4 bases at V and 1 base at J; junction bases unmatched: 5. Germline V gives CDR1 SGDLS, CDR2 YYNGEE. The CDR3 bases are TGTGCCAGCAGCCCCCAGACAGGGGGGAACACTGAAGCTTTCTTT. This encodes CASSPQTGGNTEAFF.

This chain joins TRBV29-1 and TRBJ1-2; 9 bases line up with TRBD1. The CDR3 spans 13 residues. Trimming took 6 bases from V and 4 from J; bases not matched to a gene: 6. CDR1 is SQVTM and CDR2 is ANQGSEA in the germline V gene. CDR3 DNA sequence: TGCAGCGTGAGACAGGGGGACCCCTATGGCTACACCTTC. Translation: CSVRQGDPYGYTF.

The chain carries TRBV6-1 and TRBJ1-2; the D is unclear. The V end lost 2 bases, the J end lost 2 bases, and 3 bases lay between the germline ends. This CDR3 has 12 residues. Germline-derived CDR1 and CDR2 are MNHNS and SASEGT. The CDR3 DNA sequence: TGTGCCAGCAGTGAACAGAACTATGGCTACACCTTC. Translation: CASSEQNYGYTF.

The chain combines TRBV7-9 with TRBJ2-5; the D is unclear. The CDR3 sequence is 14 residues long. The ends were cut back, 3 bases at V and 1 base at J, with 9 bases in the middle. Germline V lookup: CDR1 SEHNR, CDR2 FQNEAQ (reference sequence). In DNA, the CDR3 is TGTGCCAGCAGCTTGAGCTACGGCCAAGAGACCCAGTACTTC. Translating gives CASSLSYGQETQYF.

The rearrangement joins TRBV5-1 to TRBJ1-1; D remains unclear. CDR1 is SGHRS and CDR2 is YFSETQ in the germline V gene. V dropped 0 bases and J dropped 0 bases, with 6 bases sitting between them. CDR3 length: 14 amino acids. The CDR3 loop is CASSLGDMNTEAFF. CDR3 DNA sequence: TGCGCCAGCAGCTTGGGCGACATGAACACTGAAGCTTTCTTT.

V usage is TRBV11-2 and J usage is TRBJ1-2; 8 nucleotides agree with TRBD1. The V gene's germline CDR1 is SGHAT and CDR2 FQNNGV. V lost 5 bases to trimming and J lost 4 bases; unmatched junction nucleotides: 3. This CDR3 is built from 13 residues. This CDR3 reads CASSPTGVYGYTF. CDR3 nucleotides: TGTGCCAGCAGCCCGACAGGGGTCTATGGCTACACCTTC. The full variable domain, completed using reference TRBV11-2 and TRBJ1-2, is EAGVAQSPRYKIIEKRQSVAFWCNPISGHATLYWYQQILGQGPKLLIQFQNNGVVDDSQLPKDRFSAERLKGVDSTLKIQPAKLEDSAVYLCASSPTGVYGYTFGSGTRLTVV.

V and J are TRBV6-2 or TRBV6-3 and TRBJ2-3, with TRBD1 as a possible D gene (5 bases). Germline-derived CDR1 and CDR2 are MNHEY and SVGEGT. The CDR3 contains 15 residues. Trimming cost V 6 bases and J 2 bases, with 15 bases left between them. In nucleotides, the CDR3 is TGTGCCAGCAGCCACTACAGGTCAACCACAGATACGCAGTATTTT. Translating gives CASSHYRSTTDTQYF.

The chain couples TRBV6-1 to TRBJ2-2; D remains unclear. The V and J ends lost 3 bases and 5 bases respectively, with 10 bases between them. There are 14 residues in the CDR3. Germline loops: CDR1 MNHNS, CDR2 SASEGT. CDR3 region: CASSDAPVTGELFF. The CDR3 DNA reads TGTGCCAGCAGTGATGCCCCGGTTACCGGGGAGCTGTTTTTT.

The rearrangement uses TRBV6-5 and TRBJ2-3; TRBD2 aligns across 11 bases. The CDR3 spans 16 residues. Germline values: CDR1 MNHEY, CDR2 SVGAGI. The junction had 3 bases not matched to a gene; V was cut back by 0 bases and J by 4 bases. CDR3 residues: CASSYSTSGVADTQYF. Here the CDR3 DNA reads TGTGCCAGCAGTTACTCGACTAGCGGGGTAGCAGATACGCAGTATTTT.

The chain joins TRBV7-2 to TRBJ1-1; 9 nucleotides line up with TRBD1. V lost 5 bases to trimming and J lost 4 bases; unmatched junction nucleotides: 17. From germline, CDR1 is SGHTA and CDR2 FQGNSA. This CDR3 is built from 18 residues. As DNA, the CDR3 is TGTGCCAGCAGCCACGAACTAGGACAGGGGAAGGCGGGCACTGAAGCTTTCTTT. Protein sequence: CASSHELGQGKAGTEAFF.

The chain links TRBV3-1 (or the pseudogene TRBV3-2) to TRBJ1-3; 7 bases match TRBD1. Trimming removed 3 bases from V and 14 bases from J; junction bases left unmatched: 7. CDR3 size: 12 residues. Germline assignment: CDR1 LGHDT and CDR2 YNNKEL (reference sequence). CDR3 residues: CASSQSTGTVYF. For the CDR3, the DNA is TGTGCCAGCAGCCAGAGTACCGGGACAGTATATTTT.

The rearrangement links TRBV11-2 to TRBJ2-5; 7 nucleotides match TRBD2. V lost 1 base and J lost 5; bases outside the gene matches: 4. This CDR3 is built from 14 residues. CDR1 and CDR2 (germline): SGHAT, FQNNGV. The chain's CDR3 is CASSLVTSVETQYF. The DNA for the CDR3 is TGTGCCAGCAGCTTAGTTACTAGCGTGGAGACCCAGTACTTC.

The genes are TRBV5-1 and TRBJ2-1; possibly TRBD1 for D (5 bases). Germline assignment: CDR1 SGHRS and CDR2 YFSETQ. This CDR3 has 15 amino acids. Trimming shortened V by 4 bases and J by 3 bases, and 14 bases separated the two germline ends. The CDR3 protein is CASSPPQENYNEQFF. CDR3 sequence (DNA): TGCGCCAGCAGCCCCCCACAGGAGAACTACAATGAGCAGTTCTTC.

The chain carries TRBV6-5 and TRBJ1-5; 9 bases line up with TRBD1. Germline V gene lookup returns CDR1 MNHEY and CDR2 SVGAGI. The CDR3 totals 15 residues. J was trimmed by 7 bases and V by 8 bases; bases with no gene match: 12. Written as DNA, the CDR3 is TGTGCCAGCGGGGGGGGACAGGGAAGGTACCAGCCCCAGCATTTT. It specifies CASGGGQGRYQPQHF.

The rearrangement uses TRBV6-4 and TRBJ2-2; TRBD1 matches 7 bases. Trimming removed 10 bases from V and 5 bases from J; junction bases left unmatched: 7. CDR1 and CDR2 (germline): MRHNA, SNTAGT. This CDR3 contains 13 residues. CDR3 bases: TGTGCCAAGAGACAGGGACAAACCGGGGAGCTGTTTTTT. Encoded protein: CAKRQGQTGELFF.

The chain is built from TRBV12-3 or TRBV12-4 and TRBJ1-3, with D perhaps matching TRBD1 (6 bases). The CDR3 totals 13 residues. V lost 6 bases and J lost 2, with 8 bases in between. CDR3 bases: TGTGCCAGCAGATGGGGGCCTGGAAACACCATATATTTT. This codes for CASRWGPGNTIYF.

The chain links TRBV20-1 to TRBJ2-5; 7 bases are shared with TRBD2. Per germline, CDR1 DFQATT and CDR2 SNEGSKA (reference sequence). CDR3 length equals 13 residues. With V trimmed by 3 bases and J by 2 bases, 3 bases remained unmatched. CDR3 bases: TGCAGTGCTAGTTGGGGAGGGCAAGAGACCCAGTACTTC. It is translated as CSASWGGQETQYF.

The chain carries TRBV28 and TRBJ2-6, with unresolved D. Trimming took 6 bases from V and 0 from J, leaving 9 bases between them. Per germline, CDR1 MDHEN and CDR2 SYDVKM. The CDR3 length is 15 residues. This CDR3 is CASRSFGSGANVLTF. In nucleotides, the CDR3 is TGTGCCAGCAGGAGCTTTGGCTCTGGGGCCAACGTCCTGACTTTC. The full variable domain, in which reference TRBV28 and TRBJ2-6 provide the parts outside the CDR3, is DVKVTQSSRYLVKRTGEKVFLECVQDMDHENMFWYRQDPGLGLRLIYFSYDVKMKEKGDIPEGYSVSREKKERFSLILESASTNQTSMYLCASRSFGSGANVLTFGAGSRLTVL.

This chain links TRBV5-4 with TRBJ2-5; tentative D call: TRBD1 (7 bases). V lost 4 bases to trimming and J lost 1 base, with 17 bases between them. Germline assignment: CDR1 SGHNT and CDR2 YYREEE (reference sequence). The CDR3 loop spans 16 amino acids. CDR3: CASSPGQLGGQETQYF. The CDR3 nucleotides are TGTGCCAGCAGCCCGGGACAGCTGGGGGGCCAAGAGACCCAGTACTTC.

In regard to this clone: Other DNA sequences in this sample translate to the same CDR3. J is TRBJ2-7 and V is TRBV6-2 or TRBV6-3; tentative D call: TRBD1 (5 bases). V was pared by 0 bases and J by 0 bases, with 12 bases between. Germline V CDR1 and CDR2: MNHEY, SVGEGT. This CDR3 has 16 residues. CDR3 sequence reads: CASSYSSSDSSYEQYF. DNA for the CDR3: TGTGCCAGCAGTTACTCATCCAGTGACAGCTCCTACGAGCAGTACTTC.